The rows below give T cell receptor beta chains drawn from one sample of a study of tumor and adjacent non-tumor tissue in lung cancer. TCRdb used MiXCR to reprocess the multiplex PCR reads, holding one entry per CDR3 protein. The data hold over 100,000 distinct CDR3 sequences, with about 65% observed a single time. Sequencing input: distant non-tumor lung tissue. The origin of the receptors is a man aged 55 to 69 with non-small cell lung cancer. CDR3s include the opening cysteine and the closing phenylalanine or tryptophan. D genes are given only for firm matches. Only some rows state a clone size, as once, few, many or a class for expanded clones.

d_call j_call v_call clone_size cdr3_aa cdr3_nt
NA TRBJ2-7 TRBV29-1 once CSVVDGTYGQYF TGCAGCGTCGTGGACGGGACCTACGGGCAGTACTTC
NA TRBJ2-2 TRBV29-1 NA CSDEDLYGGRGELFF TGCAGCGATGAAGATCTGTACGGAGGGAGAGGGGAACTGTTTTTT
TRBD1 TRBJ2-3 TRBV2 NA CASRGRAGGFGDTQYF TGTGCCAGCAGGGGACGTGCAGGGGGCTTCGGAGATACGCAGTATTTT
NA TRBJ2-2 TRBV12-3/TRBV12-4 NA CASIIFTGELFF TGTGCCAGTATTATTTTCACCGGGGAGCTGTTTTTT
NA TRBJ1-2 TRBV2 NA CASSQTGDYTF TGTGCCAGCAGTCAGACGGGGGACTACACCTTC
NA TRBJ1-5 TRBV5-6 NA CDSSYRRNQPQHF TGTGACAGCAGCTATCGGAGAAATCAGCCCCAGCATTTT
TRBD2 TRBJ2-1 TRBV6-1 NA CASSESGSGANNEQFF TGTGCCAGCAGTGAATCGGGGAGCGGGGCAAACAATGAGCAGTTCTTC
NA TRBJ1-5 TRBV5-6 NA CASSWYTRSNQPQHF TGTGCCAGCAGCTGGTACACAAGGAGCAATCAGCCCCAGCATTTT
TRBD2 TRBJ2-1 TRBV6-2/TRBV6-3 once CATRRLAGGPGGEQFF TGTGCCACCAGGCGACTAGCGGGAGGACCGGGGGGTGAGCAGTTCTTC
TRBD2 TRBJ2-5 TRBV7-9 many CASSSGLAEQETQYF TGTGCCAGCAGCTCCGGACTAGCGGAACAAGAGACCCAGTACTTC
NA TRBJ2-3 TRBV4-1 NA CASSQDPGNSSQPQYF TGCGCCAGCAGCCAAGATCCAGGGAATAGCAGTCAGCCCCAGTATTTT
NA TRBJ2-6 TRBV12-3/TRBV12-4 NA CANSLSRINSGANVLTF TGTGCCAACAGTTTGAGCAGGATAAACTCTGGGGCCAACGTCCTGACTTTC
TRBD1 TRBJ1-3 TRBV6-6 NA CTSSSIRGSSGNTIYF TGTACCAGCAGTTCCATCAGGGGGTCCTCTGGAAACACCATATATTTT
NA TRBJ1-1 TRBV6-5 many CASTGTLNTEAFF TGTGCCAGCACCGGGACACTGAACACTGAAGCTTTCTTT
TRBD1 TRBJ2-3 TRBV11-2 NA CAGSTRRTGGPADAQYF TGTGCCGGCAGCACAAGAAGGACAGGGGGCCCAGCAGATGCGCAGTATTTT
NA TRBJ1-2 TRBV28 NA CASSTYRAVKGGYTF TGTGCCAGCAGTACATACAGGGCCGTTAAGGGTGGCTACACCTTC
NA TRBJ2-1 TRBV20-1 NA CSTRDADRDYNEQSF TGCAGTACTAGAGATGCGGACAGGGACTACAATGAGCAGTCCTTC
TRBD2 TRBJ2-1 TRBV11-3 NA CAGSLAAGGSVRNEQLF TGTGCCGGCAGCTTAGCGGCGGGAGGCTCTGTCCGCAATGAGCAGCTCTTC
NA TRBJ2-7 TRBV11-2 NA CARSLWWLGKQYF TGTGCCAGAAGCCTCTGGTGGCTCGGCAAGCAGTACTTC
NA TRBJ1-1 TRBV6-5 many CASTKGKDVSEAFF TGTGCCAGCACCAAGGGTAAGGACGTCTCTGAAGCTTTCTTT
NA TRBJ1-5 TRBV5-6 once CASSWGHGAYQPQQF NA
NA TRBJ2-1 TRBV6-2/TRBV6-3 NA CASSYSTLGGEQFF TGTGCCAGTAGTTACTCGACCCTAGGGGGTGAGCAGTTCTTC
NA TRBJ2-5 TRBV12-5 NA CASGSAGAPQETQYF TGTGCTAGTGGTTCGGCCGGAGCACCCCAAGAGACCCAGTACTTC
NA TRBJ1-1 TRBV6-5 many CASNPWQGTNTEAFF TGTGCCAGCAATCCCTGGCAGGGGACGAACACTGAAGCTTTCTTT
TRBD1 TRBJ2-2 TRBV12-5 NA CTSGGGQGAIDGELFF TGTACTAGTGGAGGGGGGCAGGGGGCTATCGACGGGGAGCTGTTTTTT
NA TRBJ2-3 TRBV10-1 NA CAICEGLAGGTQYF TGCGCCATCTGTGAGGGTCTAGCTGGCGGGACGCAGTATTTT
TRBD2 TRBJ2-3 TRBV4-3 many CASSQGGLAGNTDTQYF TGCGCCAGCAGCCAAGGTGGTCTAGCGGGAAACACAGATACGCAGTATTTT
TRBD1 TRBJ1-1 TRBV29-1 once CSVPGTGITEASF TGCAGCGTTCCTGGGACAGGGATCACTGAAGCGTCCTTT
NA TRBJ2-7 TRBV6-2/TRBV6-3 many CASSSPSRRDSEQYF TGTGCCAGCAGTTCACCCTCCCGGAGGGATAGTGAGCAGTACTTC
NA TRBJ2-7 TRBV29-1 many CSVAYSSYEQYF TGCAGCGTTGCGTACAGCTCCTACGAGCAGTACTTC
NA TRBJ1-5 TRBV5-6 NA CASSFGGGNGAQHF TGTGCCAGCAGCTTTGGAGGCGGCAACGGAGCCCAGCATTTT
TRBD2 TRBJ2-5 TRBV5-6 many CASSEPSGATQYF TGTGCCAGCAGCGAACCTAGCGGAGCCACCCAGTACTTC
NA TRBJ2-7 TRBV20-1 NA CSAIGCPYELYF TGCAGTGCTATAGGGTGCCCCTACGAGCTGTACTTC
NA TRBJ2-7 TRBV20-1 NA CSARDSTSYERYF TGCAGTGCTAGAGATAGTACGAGCTACGAGCGGTACTTC
NA TRBJ2-6 TRBV7-9 NA CTSSLRGSGANVLTF TGTACCAGCAGCCTGAGGGGATCTGGGGCCAACGTCCTGACTTTC
TRBD2 TRBJ2-3 TRBV2 NA CASSTSSSTDTQYF TGTGCCAGTTCGACTAGCTCGAGCACAGATACGCAGTATTTT
NA TRBJ2-3 TRBV11-3 NA CASFFGGKGDTQYF TGTGCCAGCTTCTTTGGCGGGAAAGGAGATACGCAGTATTTT
NA TRBJ1-5 TRBV28 NA CAGSFRENNQPQHF TGTGCCGGCAGTTTTAGGGAGAACAATCAGCCCCAACATTTT
NA TRBJ2-7 TRBV20-1 NA CSAVGDRLREQYF TGCAGTGCTGTCGGGGACCGTCTTCGTGAGCAGTACTTC
TRBD2 TRBJ2-5 TRBV4-1 many CASSQGMWPTAGDQYF TGCGCCAGCAGCCAAGGAATGTGGCCTACAGCGGGGGACCAGTACTTC
TRBD2 TRBJ2-2 TRBV4-2 NA CASSQEAGAAPGELFF TGTGCCAGCAGCCAAGAAGCGGGAGCGGCGCCCGGGGAGCTGTTTTTC